This T cell receptor (beta chain) emerged from a study of cytomegalovirus exposure and HLA in healthy donors. PCR involved 60 Vbeta and 13 Jbeta primers. Clones were read by immunoSEQ multiplex PCR, and TCRdb kept only the in-frame ones, dropping some. The profile shows around 150,000 clones, roughly 82% of them singletons. Each donor was healthy, and each was a bone marrow donor. For this clone: The antigen is undetermined.

V was clipped by 10 bases and J by 2 bases, with 13 bases between them. CDR3 length equals 13 residues. The germline gives CDR1 ENHRY, CDR2 SYGVKD. Overall study results and limits: Later analysis suggested most CMV-associated TCR beta chains were HLA-restricted.

The clonotype originates from a woman in her 50s in good health and CMV-seropositive. Sequencing was done on a sample of PBMCs. The V gene is TRBV10-3, the J gene TRBJ2-3; D is perhaps TRBD1 (6 bases). The CDR3 is CATRDITTDTQYF. CDR3 in DNA: TGTGCCACCCGGGACATAACCACAGATACGCAGTATTTT.